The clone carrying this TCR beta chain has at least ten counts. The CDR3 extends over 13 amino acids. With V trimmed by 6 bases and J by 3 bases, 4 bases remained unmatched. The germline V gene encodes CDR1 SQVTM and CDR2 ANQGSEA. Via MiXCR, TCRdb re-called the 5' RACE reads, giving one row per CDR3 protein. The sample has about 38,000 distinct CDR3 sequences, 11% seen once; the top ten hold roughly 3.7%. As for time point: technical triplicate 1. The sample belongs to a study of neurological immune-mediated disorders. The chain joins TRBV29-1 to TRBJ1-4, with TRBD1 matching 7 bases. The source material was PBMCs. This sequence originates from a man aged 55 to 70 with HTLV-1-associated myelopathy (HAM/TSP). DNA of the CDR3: TGCAGCGTAAGACAGGGTGCTAATGAAAAACTGTTTTTT. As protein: CSVRQGANEKLFF.